Listed below are T cell receptor beta chains from one sample, sequenced in a study of T cell repertoires in cytomegalovirus infection. These receptors' antigens are unknown. TCRdb recomputed calls from the reads with MiXCR, one row per CDR3 protein. The sample lists 640,000 or so distinct CDR3 sequences; 30% to 35% were seen once. The specimen was cultured PBMCs, collected from culture after CMV antigen stimulation. The receptors shown here come from a human donor in good health (CMV status not recorded). Some clones in this sample may be carry-over from other donors' samples. CDR3s include the opening cysteine and the closing phenylalanine or tryptophan. Fields, in order: V gene, D gene, J gene, clone size, CDR3 protein, CDR3 DNA. The D gene is left open where the match is weak. Expanded clones get a size class; other rows say once, few or many, or leave the size out.

TRBV7-8,TRBD2,TRBJ2-3,few,CASSLDTGGRDTQYF,TGTGCCAGCAGCTTAGATACGGGGGGGCGTGATACGCAGTATTTT
TRBV3-1,TRBD1,TRBJ1-1,-,CASSHLTGTEAFF,TGTGCCAGCAGCCACTTGACAGGGACTGAAGCTTTCTTT
TRBV7-9,-,TRBJ2-3,many,CASSYDRAGTDTQYF,TGTGCCAGCAGCTACGACAGAGCCGGCACAGATACGCAGTATTTT
TRBV19,-,TRBJ2-6,-,CASNPRLGANVLTF,TGTGCCAGTAACCCTCGATTGGGGGCCAACGTCCTGACTTTC
TRBV7-8,-,TRBJ2-7,few,CASSPVGGRFGEQYF,TGTGCCAGCAGCCCAGTGGGGGGCAGGTTTGGCGAGCAGTACTTC
TRBV4-1,TRBD1,TRBJ2-1,-,CASSTRTGPSYNEQFF,TGCGCCAGCAGCACCCGGACAGGGCCTTCTTACAATGAGCAGTTCTTC
TRBV5-1,-,TRBJ1-4,-,CASSEGRAEKLFF,TGCGCCAGCAGCGAGGGGAGGGCTGAAAAACTGTTTTTT
TRBV6-2/TRBV6-3,TRBD1,TRBJ2-5,-,CASRQGGIQETQYF,TGTGCCAGCCGACAAGGGGGCATACAAGAGACCCAGTACTTC
TRBV18,-,TRBJ2-1,few,CASSPVRGQDEQFF,TGTGCCAGCTCACCGGTGCGGGGTCAGGATGAGCAGTTCTTC
TRBV5-1,-,TRBJ2-1,-,CASSQDSRSYNEQFF,TGCGCCAGCAGCCAGGACAGTCGCTCCTACAATGAGCAGTTCTTC
TRBV29-1,-,TRBJ2-5,few,CSVDGGTDQETQYF,TGCAGCGTTGATGGGGGGACCGACCAAGAGACCCAGTACTTC
TRBV7-2,TRBD2,TRBJ2-3,many,CASSLASSGLAYTQYF,TGTGCCAGCAGCTTAGCCTCTAGCGGACTAGCCTATACGCAGTATTTT
TRBV19,-,TRBJ1-6,-,CASSIIAGSPLHF,TGTGCCAGTAGTATTATTGCGGGTTCACCCCTCCACTTT
TRBV18,-,TRBJ2-1,once,CASSPPMGSYNEQFF,TGTGCCAGCTCACCACCGATGGGCTCCTACAATGAGCAGTTCTTC
TRBV4-3,-,TRBJ1-4,-,CASSQVYGTNEKLFF,TGCGCCAGCAGCCAAGTGTACGGGACTAATGAAAAACTGTTTTTT
TRBV2,-,TRBJ2-1,-,CASSGMGNEQFF,TGTGCCAGCAGTGGGATGGGAAATGAGCAGTTCTTC
TRBV18,TRBD2,TRBJ2-1,few,CASSPSEGLYNEQFF,TGTGCCAGCTCACCATCTGAGGGACTATACAATGAGCAGTTCTTC
TRBV7-8,-,TRBJ2-4,-,CASSPLSGQAKNIQYF,TGTGCCAGCAGCCCCCTTAGCGGACAGGCCAAAAACATTCAGTACTTC
TRBV20-1,-,TRBJ2-7,once,CSASRGPGEGEQYF,TGCAGTGCTAGTCGGGGTCCAGGGGAGGGCGAGCAGTACTTC
TRBV28,-,TRBJ1-1,-,CASSIVVASSEAFF,TGTGCCAGCAGCATAGTTGTGGCCAGTTCTGAAGCTTTCTTT
TRBV5-1,TRBD1,TRBJ2-7,-,CASSTPGQGFDEQYF,TGCGCCAGCAGCACCCCGGGACAGGGCTTCGACGAGCAGTACTTC
TRBV7-2,-,TRBJ1-5,many,CASSLTTGQQPQHF,TGTGCCAGCAGCTTAACGACAGGCCAACAGCCCCAGCATTTT
TRBV29-1,-,TRBJ2-5,-,CSAQGQRLSTQYF,TGCAGCGCCCAAGGGCAGCGGCTTTCGACCCAGTACTTC
TRBV6-2/TRBV6-3,-,TRBJ2-5,-,CASSSLRDYQETQYF,TGTGCCAGCAGTTCCCTTCGGGACTACCAAGAGACCCAGTACTTC
TRBV7-6,-,TRBJ2-7,-,CASSLLGQTSGQYF,TGTGCCAGCAGCTTGCTCGGACAAACCTCGGGGCAGTACTTC
TRBV7-9,-,TRBJ2-5,-,CASSLRRGAQETQYF,TGTGCCAGCAGCTTACGTCGGGGGGCCCAAGAGACCCAGTACTTC
TRBV19,-,TRBJ1-5,-,CASSTLGLGQPQHF,TGTGCCAGTAGTACGCTTGGGCTCGGTCAGCCCCAGCATTTT
TRBV20-1,-,TRBJ1-1,-,CSANPPWGWTEAFF,TGCAGTGCTAATCCGCCATGGGGGTGGACTGAAGCTTTCTTT
TRBV2,TRBD1,TRBJ1-3,few,CASRGQGLPGGNTIYF,TGTGCCAGCAGGGGACAGGGGCTCCCGGGAGGAAACACCATATATTTT
TRBV7-2,-,TRBJ1-5,-,CASSPGSAYSNQPQHF,TGTGCCAGCAGCCCAGGAAGTGCCTATAGCAATCAGCCCCAGCATTTT
TRBV6-5,TRBD2,TRBJ2-2,-,CASSNPSGGASGELFF,TGTGCCAGCAGTAATCCTAGCGGGGGGGCCTCCGGGGAGCTGTTTTTT
TRBV7-4,-,TRBJ1-2,-,CASSPRTDQNYGYTF,TGTGCCAGCAGCCCTCGGACGGACCAAAACTATGGCTACACCTTC
TRBV7-2,-,TRBJ1-1,-,CASSPEEDTEAFF,TGTGCCAGCAGCCCTGAGGAAGACACTGAAGCTTTCTTT
TRBV3-1,-,TRBJ1-5,few,CASSKTSPVGSNQPQHF,TGTGCCAGCAGCAAAACGTCTCCAGTCGGTAGCAATCAGCCCCAGCATTTT
TRBV11-2,TRBD2,TRBJ2-1,-,CASSWTSGGPSSYNEQFF,TGTGCCAGCAGCTGGACTAGCGGGGGCCCTAGCTCCTACAATGAGCAGTTCTTC
TRBV28,TRBD1,TRBJ1-2,-,CASSPGGARYGYTF,TGTGCCAGCAGCCCAGGGGGAGCCCGCTATGGCTACACCTTC
TRBV6-1,-,TRBJ2-1,-,CASSDPGLSINEQFF,TGTGCCAGCAGTGACCCGGGACTTAGTATCAATGAGCAGTTCTTC
TRBV7-2,-,TRBJ2-3,few,CASSLVSGGYNTQYF,TGTGCCAGCAGCTTAGTTAGCGGAGGTTATAATACGCAGTATTTT
TRBV7-2,TRBD1,TRBJ1-6,many,CASSLALLQGGSPLHF,TGTGCCAGCAGCTTAGCGCTCCTACAGGGGGGCTCACCCCTCCACTTT
TRBV7-9,-,TRBJ2-6,few,CASSSYRALLFSGANVLTF,TGTGCCAGCAGCTCGTACAGGGCTCTCCTGTTCTCTGGGGCCAACGTCCTGACTTTC
TRBV20-1,-,TRBJ1-2,few,CSARDVGKVGYTF,TGCAGTGCTAGAGATGTGGGAAAAGTTGGCTACACCTTC
TRBV7-6,TRBD1,TRBJ2-7,-,CASSPAGTGGGEQYF,TGTGCCAGCAGCCCCGCCGGGACAGGAGGAGGCGAGCAGTACTTC
TRBV7-2,-,TRBJ1-5,-,CASSPAGGVQPQHF,TGTGCCAGCAGCCCAGCTGGGGGAGTACAGCCCCAGCATTTT
TRBV4-1,-,TRBJ1-6,few,CASSLKRSYNSPLHF,TGCGCCAGCAGCCTCAAGAGGTCCTATAATTCACCCCTCCACTTT
TRBV20-1,TRBD2,TRBJ2-3,-,CSASGTSGADTQYF,TGCAGTGCATCCGGGACTAGCGGGGCGGATACGCAGTATTTT